The 23 T cell receptor beta chains in this list originate from one sample, sequenced in a study of T cells after yellow fever vaccination. One entry per CDR3 protein, called by TCRdb with MiXCR from the 5' RACE reads. The sample contains about 120,000 distinct CDR3 sequences, about 8.2% of which appear only once. Specimen: CD8+ T cells sorted from PBMCs, collected on the day of the yellow fever booster vaccination. The receptor set was obtained from a man aged 18-30 years who received the YFV17D yellow fever vaccine.

This clonotype was observed a few times. The chain links TRBV7-2 to TRBJ1-6; no firm D call. CDR3 length: 15 amino acids. Per germline, CDR1 SGHTA and CDR2 FQGNSA. V was cut by 1 base and J by 7 bases, with 11 bases left in between. The CDR3: CASSLGVDANSPLHF. For the CDR3, the DNA is TGTGCCAGCAGCTTAGGTGTAGACGCGAATTCACCCCTCCACTTT.

This clonotype was seen a handful of times. The rearrangement joins TRBV6-2 or TRBV6-3 to TRBJ2-7; D is unresolved. The CDR3 is 15 residues long. CDR1 MNHEY and CDR2 SVGEGT come from the germline V gene. V was pared by 0 bases and J by 2 bases, with 11 bases between. The CDR3 loop is CASSYSPLEAYEQYV. The CDR3 nucleotides are TGTGCCAGCAGTTACTCGCCCCTCGAAGCCTACGAGCAGTACGTC.

This clonotype was seen more than once but under ten times. V usage is TRBV19 and J usage is TRBJ1-1, with D uncertain. There are 11 residues in the CDR3. Deletions cut 5 bases from V and 8 bases from J, with 9 bases between. The germline V gene encodes CDR1 LNHDA and CDR2 SQIVND (reference sequence). CDR3 DNA sequence: TGTGCCAGTAGTGCCCATTGGGAAGCTTTCTTT. Translation: CASSAHWEAFF.

This clonotype was seen a handful of times. This rearrangement joins TRBV28 to TRBJ2-3, with TRBD1 matching over 7 bases. The germline gives CDR1 MDHEN, CDR2 SYDVKM. The trim removed 6 bases at V and 1 base at J, leaving 7 bases unmatched. The length of the CDR3 is 15 residues. This CDR3 is CASRTYRGRTDTQYF. The CDR3 region has the DNA TGTGCCAGCAGAACCTACAGGGGACGCACAGATACGCAGTATTTT.

This clonotype was observed a handful of times. The chain is built from TRBV27 and TRBJ1-1, with a tentative D call TRBD1 (5 bases). The germline V gene encodes CDR1 MNHEY and CDR2 SMNVEV (reference sequence). The ends were cut back, 3 bases at V and 0 bases at J, with 8 bases in the middle. The length of the CDR3 is 14 residues. For the CDR3, the DNA is TGTGCCAGCAGTTTGGGGGAACTGAACACTGAAGCTTTCTTT. Translating it yields CASSLGELNTEAFF.

The chain carries TRBV7-2 and TRBJ2-2, with 7 bases lining up with TRBD1. In germline, CDR1 is SGHTA, CDR2 FQGNSA. Losses at the gene ends were 2 bases for V and 5 bases for J; bases not matched to a gene: 8. This CDR3 is 16 amino acids long. The CDR3 DNA reads TGTGCCAGCAGCTTATCGTTCCCAGGGGGAACCGGGGAGCTGTTTTTT. Translation: CASSLSFPGGTGELFF.

This clonotype was seen a few times. The chain recombines TRBV4-3 with TRBJ2-3, with D possibly TRBD1 on 6 matching bases. The V gene lost 1 base and the J gene lost 2 bases, with 7 bases spanning the gap. CDR1 is LGHNA, CDR2 YSLEER, per germline. The CDR3 is 14 amino acids. CDR3 nucleotides: TGCGCCAGCAGCCAAGTGGGGGCCACAGATACGCAGTATTTT. Amino acid sequence: CASSQVGATDTQYF.

This clonotype was observed a few times. The chain couples TRBV12-3 or TRBV12-4 to TRBJ2-3; perhaps TRBD1 as D (6 bases). The CDR3 length is 15 residues. V shed 4 bases and J shed 6 bases, with 17 bases lying between them. CDR3 residues: CASSSAPGVNDTQYF. In DNA, the CDR3 is TGTGCCAGCAGTTCCGCCCCAGGGGTCAACGATACGCAGTATTTT.

V usage is TRBV27 and J usage is TRBJ2-2; 9 bases map to TRBD1. CDR3 length: 14 amino acids. The V segment lost 2 bases and the J segment 9 bases; nucleotides outside the gene matches: 4. CDR1 is MNHEY, CDR2 SMNVEV, per germline (reference sequence). The CDR3 is CASSLGTGIWELFF. The DNA of the CDR3 is TGTGCCAGCAGTTTAGGGACAGGGATCTGGGAGCTGTTTTTT.

This clonotype was seen a handful of times. The chain is built from TRBV10-3 and TRBJ2-3; D gene unclear. CDR3 length equals 14 residues. Germline values: CDR1 ENHRY, CDR2 SYGVKD. Trimming took 6 bases from V and 2 from J, leaving 12 bases between them. The CDR3 protein is CAISKDSPTDTQYF. CDR3 DNA sequence: TGTGCCATCAGCAAGGATAGTCCCACAGATACGCAGTATTTT.

The chain combines TRBV10-3 with TRBJ2-3; TRBD2 matches 10 bases. The length of the CDR3 is 15 residues. The germline CDR1 and CDR2 sequences are ENHRY and SYGVKD. The junction had 6 bases not matched to a gene; V was cut back by 7 bases and J by 2 bases. The DNA of the CDR3 is TGTGCCATCACCCCGACTAGCGGGCCCACAGATACGCAGTATTTT. As protein: CAITPTSGPTDTQYF.

The rearrangement joins TRBV6-5 to TRBJ2-4, with unresolved D. V lost 6 bases and J lost 0, with 9 bases in between. The CDR3 spans 14 residues. In germline, CDR1 is MNHEY, CDR2 SVGAGI. The CDR3 loop is CASSDVLAKNIQYF. In nucleotides, the CDR3 is TGTGCCAGCAGCGACGTTCTAGCCAAAAACATTCAGTACTTC.

The chain is built from TRBV7-6 and TRBJ1-5; no firm D call. Germline V CDR1 and CDR2: SGHVS, FNYEAQ. This CDR3 has 13 residues. Trimming pared 5 bases from V and 8 bases from J, leaving 13 bases between. CDR3 protein: CASSETEIKPQHF. CDR3 bases: TGTGCCAGCAGCGAGACCGAGATCAAGCCCCAGCATTTT.

This clonotype was counted ten times or more. The rearrangement joins TRBV4-3 to TRBJ2-3; D gene uncertain. CDR3 size: 17 residues. CDR1 is LGHNA and CDR2 is YSLEER in the germline V gene. V lost 0 bases and J lost 3, with 16 bases in between. The CDR3 DNA follows: TGCGCCAGCAGCCAAGACTATACACCATGGGGAACAGATACGCAGTATTTT. It encodes CASSQDYTPWGTDTQYF.

The rearrangement links TRBV19 to TRBJ2-7, with TRBD2 matching over 8 bases. CDR1 is LNHDA, CDR2 SQIVND, per germline (reference sequence). The CDR3 length is 14 residues. V was pared by 5 bases and J by 0 bases, with 3 bases of the junction left unmatched. CDR3 nucleotide sequence: TGTGCCAGTAGTTCGGGACTAGGCTCCTACGAGCAGTACTTC. Its protein product is CASSSGLGSYEQYF. Full variable domain (missing parts from reference TRBV19 and TRBJ2-7): DGGITQSPKYLFRKEGQNVTLSCEQNLNHDAMYWYRQDPGQGLRLIYYSQIVNDFQKGDIAEGYSVSREKKESFPLTVTSAQKNPTAFYLCASSSGLGSYEQYFGPGTRLTVT.

This clonotype was seen at least ten times. J is TRBJ2-2 and V is TRBV7-2; 10 positions match TRBD2. Germline CDR1 and CDR2: SGHTA and FQGNSA. The CDR3 is 17 residues long. V gave up 2 bases and J gave up 5 bases; unmatched junction bases: 8. In DNA, the CDR3 is TGTGCCAGCAGCTTAATCCTAGCGGGGGCCGGTACCGGGGAGCTGTTTTTT. Amino acids: CASSLILAGAGTGELFF.

This clonotype has just a few counts. The chain links TRBV6-4 to TRBJ2-3; D remains unclear. V was cut by 0 bases and J by 6 bases, with 10 bases left in between. CDR1 is MRHNA, CDR2 SNTAGT, per germline. The CDR3 contains 14 residues. As DNA, the CDR3 is TGTGCCAGCAGTGACTCTGGTAGCATGGATACGCAGTATTTT. Protein sequence: CASSDSGSMDTQYF.

The chain recombines TRBV5-5 with TRBJ1-1; no definite D call. The CDR3 consists of 15 residues. Germline V lookup: CDR1 SGHKS, CDR2 YYEKEE (reference sequence). Trimming pared 4 bases from V and 2 bases from J, leaving 15 bases between. The CDR3 nucleotides read TGTGCCAGCAGCCCGGGTCCTCTGGGAAACACTGAAGCTTTCTTT. It yields the protein CASSPGPLGNTEAFF.

The genes are TRBV20-1 and TRBJ2-5; 11 bases match TRBD1. The CDR3 is made up of 14 amino acids. The V gene's germline CDR1 is DFQATT and CDR2 SNEGSKA (reference sequence). Trimming at V came to 6 bases and at J to 4 bases, leaving 7 bases not matched to a gene. As DNA, the CDR3 is TGCAGTGCCAGGACAGGGGGCGTACGAGAGACCCAGTACTTC. Protein sequence: CSARTGGVRETQYF.

This sequence joins TRBV11-2 and TRBJ2-3; 8 bases fit TRBD1. V lost 5 bases to trimming and J lost 3 bases; unmatched junction nucleotides: 10. The CDR3 is 16 residues long. Germline loops: CDR1 SGHAT, CDR2 FQNNGV. DNA for the CDR3: TGTGCCAGCAGCCCCCAGACAGGGGCCGTTACAGATACGCAGTATTTT. This sequence encodes CASSPQTGAVTDTQYF.

The CDR3 reads CASSQPRSSYNEQFF. CDR3 nucleotide sequence: TGCGCCAGCAGCCAACCCAGGAGCTCCTACAATGAGCAGTTCTTC. This chain joins TRBV4-3 and TRBJ2-1, with no clear D. CDR1 LGHNA and CDR2 YSLEER come from the germline V gene. The CDR3 length is 15 residues. V was pared by 2 bases and J by 0 bases, with 8 bases between.

This clonotype was seen repeatedly, ten times or more. The DNA of the CDR3 is TGCGCCAGCAGCCAAGCATGGCAGGGCGATTCACCCCTCCACTTT. Encoded protein: CASSQAWQGDSPLHF. The chain combines TRBV4-3 with TRBJ1-6; perhaps TRBD1 as D (5 bases). Germline V gene data show CDR1 as LGHNA and CDR2 as YSLEER. V shed 1 base and J shed 8 bases, with 12 bases lying between them. The CDR3 is made up of 15 amino acids.

This clonotype was detected a few times. The chain couples TRBV10-2 to TRBJ2-7; 8 bases line up with TRBD2. Germline CDR1 is WSHSY and CDR2 is SAAADI. Losses at the gene ends were 0 bases for V and 3 bases for J; bases not matched to a gene: 4. The CDR3 spans 15 residues. This CDR3 reads CASSESSLAGYEQYV. The CDR3 coding sequence is TGCGCCAGCAGTGAGTCGAGTCTAGCGGGCTACGAGCAGTACGTC.